The rows below give T cell receptor beta chains drawn from one sample of a study of shared clonotypes between healthy human individuals. Repertoires were generated with immunoSEQ multiplex PCR, while TCRdb's copy carries only in-frame clones and drops some. The repertoire holds 2,500,000 or so clones, with under 95% as singletons. The sequencing sample was made of naive CD4+ T cells from PBMCs. The receptors were gathered from a man aged 18 to 30 in good health. Some clones in this sample may be carry-over from other donors' samples. The CDR3 runs from the conserved cysteine through the conserved F or W. The order of the fields is V gene, J gene, D gene, CDR3 length, CDR3 protein. D genes are given only for firm matches.

TRBV5-1	TRBJ2-7	TRBD1	15	CASSLAGQGADEQYF
TRBV13	TRBJ2-1	TRBD2	15	CASSPRLATYNEQFF
TRBV7-9	TRBJ2-2	-	13	CASRSRTGGELFF
TRBV6-5	TRBJ1-2	TRBD1	15	CASRTGTGHRYGYTF
TRBV5-5	TRBJ2-7	TRBD2	16	CASSLSGDWSSYEQYF
TRBV11-2	TRBJ2-5	-	12	CASSLSPFKQYF
TRBV7-3	TRBJ1-1	TRBD1	14	CASSKTGQQHEAFF
TRBV18	TRBJ2-3	-	14	CASSPPGAGDTQYF
TRBV18	TRBJ2-5	TRBD2	16	CASSPPGLAKQETQYF
TRBV5-1	TRBJ2-3	TRBD1	16	CASSFTGTGGTDTQYF
TRBV6-5	TRBJ1-1	-	12	CASSRPRTEAFF
TRBV7-9	TRBJ1-1	-	12	CASSLAGVGAFF
TRBV7-9	TRBJ1-5	-	12	CASSSPGQPQHF
TRBV25-1	TRBJ1-1	-	13	CATVGDWDTEAFF
TRBV19	TRBJ1-1	-	14	CASSMVGLNTEAFF
TRBV6-5	TRBJ1-5	-	13	CASSPGLNQPQHF
TRBV15	TRBJ1-5	-	13	CATSRDTRQPQHF
TRBV7-2	TRBJ1-5	TRBD1	14	CASSLVQGGQPQHF
TRBV11-2	TRBJ2-4	TRBD2	17	CASSSTSGRDDKNIQYF
TRBV4-1	TRBJ1-2	-	16	CASSSNTVSFNYGYTF
TRBV11-1	TRBJ2-7	TRBD1	15	CASSPTGTGNYEQYF
TRBV5-1	TRBJ1-2	TRBD1	15	CASSLADRAGDGYTF
TRBV7-3	TRBJ2-7	TRBD1	14	CASSHGQGRHEQYF
TRBV28	TRBJ1-2	-	14	CASSLGGTNYGYTF
TRBV19	TRBJ2-1	-	15	CASSPPRLSYNEQFF
TRBV4-1	TRBJ1-5	-	15	CASSQVQDSNQPQHF
TRBV11-3	TRBJ2-2	-	14	CASSLVAGTGELFF
TRBV28	TRBJ1-5	-	16	CASSLVPGGANQPQHF
TRBV5-1	TRBJ2-3	-	14	CASSLGGLPDTQYF
TRBV18	TRBJ2-1	-	13	CASSPSQYNEQFF
TRBV21-1	TRBJ2-7	-	15	CASSKVFLSGNEQYF
TRBV2	TRBJ2-3	-	13	CASNGGAADTQYF
TRBV7-9	TRBJ1-3	-	15	CASSLGAGAGNTIYF
TRBV7-6	TRBJ2-5	TRBD2	14	CASSPGTIQETQYF
TRBV5-1	TRBJ1-4	-	14	CASSLGGVSEKLFF
TRBV6-1	TRBJ2-3	-	16	CASSEEVGASTDTQYF
TRBV28	TRBJ1-1	-	13	CASSRLENTEAFF